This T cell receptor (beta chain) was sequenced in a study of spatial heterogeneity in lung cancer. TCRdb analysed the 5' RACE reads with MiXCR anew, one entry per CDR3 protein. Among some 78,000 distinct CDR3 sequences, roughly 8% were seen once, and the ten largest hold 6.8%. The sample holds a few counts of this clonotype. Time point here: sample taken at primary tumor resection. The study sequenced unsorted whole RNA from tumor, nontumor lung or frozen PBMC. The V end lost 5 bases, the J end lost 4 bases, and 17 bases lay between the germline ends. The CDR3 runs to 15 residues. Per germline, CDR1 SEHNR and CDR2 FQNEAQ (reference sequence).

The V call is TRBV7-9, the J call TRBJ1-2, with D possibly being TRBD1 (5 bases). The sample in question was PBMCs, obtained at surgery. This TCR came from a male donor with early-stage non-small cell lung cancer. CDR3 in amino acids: CASSPNRGPSYGYTF. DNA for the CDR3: TGTGCCAGCAGCCCAAACCGGGGCCCCAGCTATGGCTACACCTTC.